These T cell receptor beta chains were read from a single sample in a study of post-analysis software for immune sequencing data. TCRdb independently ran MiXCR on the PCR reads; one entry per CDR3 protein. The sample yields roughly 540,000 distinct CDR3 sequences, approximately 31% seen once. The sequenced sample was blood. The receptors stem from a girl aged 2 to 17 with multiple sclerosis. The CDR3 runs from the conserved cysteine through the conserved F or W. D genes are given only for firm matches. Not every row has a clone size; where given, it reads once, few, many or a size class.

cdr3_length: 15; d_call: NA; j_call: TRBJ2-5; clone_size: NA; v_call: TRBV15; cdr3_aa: CATSKEGTRLGTQYF; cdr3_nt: TGTGCCACCAGCAAAGAAGGGACACGCCTTGGGACCCAGTACTTC
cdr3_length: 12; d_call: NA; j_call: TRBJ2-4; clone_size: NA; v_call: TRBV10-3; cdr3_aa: CATWQVKNIQYF; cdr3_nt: TGTGCCACCTGGCAGGTCAAAAACATTCAGTACTTC
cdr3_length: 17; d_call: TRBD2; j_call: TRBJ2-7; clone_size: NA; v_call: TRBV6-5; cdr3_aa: CASSPSPPGLAFYEQYF; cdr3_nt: TGTGCCAGCAGCCCAAGCCCGCCGGGACTAGCTTTTTACGAGCAGTACTTC
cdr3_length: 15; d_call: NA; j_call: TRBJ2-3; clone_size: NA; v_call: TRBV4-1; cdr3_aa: CASGVFTGSTDTQYF; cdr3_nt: TGCGCCAGCGGGGTGTTTACAGGTAGCACAGATACGCAGTATTTT
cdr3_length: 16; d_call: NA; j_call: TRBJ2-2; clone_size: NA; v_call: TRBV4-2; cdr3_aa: CASSSRTLTNTGELFF; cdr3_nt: TGTGCCAGCAGCTCGCGGACCCTTACGAACACCGGGGAGCTGTTTTTT
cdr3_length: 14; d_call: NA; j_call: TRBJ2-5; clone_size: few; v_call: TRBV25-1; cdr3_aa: CASSAPPVEETQYF; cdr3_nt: TGTGCCAGCAGTGCTCCACCCGTGGAAGAGACCCAGTACTTC
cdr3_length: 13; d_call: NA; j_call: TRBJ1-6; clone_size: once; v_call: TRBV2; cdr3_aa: CASSAGQPSPLHF; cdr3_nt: TGTGCCAGCAGCGCCGGACAGCCCTCACCCCTCCACTTT
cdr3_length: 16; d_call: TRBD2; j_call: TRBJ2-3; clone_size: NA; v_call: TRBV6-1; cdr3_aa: CASSDGGSFGTDTQYF; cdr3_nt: TGTGCCAGCAGTGACGGCGGGAGTTTTGGCACAGATACGCAGTATTTT
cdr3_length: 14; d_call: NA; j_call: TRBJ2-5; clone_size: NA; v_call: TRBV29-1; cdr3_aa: CSVGVAGEGYEQYF; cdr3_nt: TGCAGCGTTGGTGTTGCAGGCGAGGGCTATGAGCAGTACTTC
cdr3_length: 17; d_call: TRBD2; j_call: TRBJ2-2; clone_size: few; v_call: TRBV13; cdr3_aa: CASSRTGGPLNTGELFF; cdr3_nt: TGTGCCAGCAGTCGGACGGGGGGTCCTCTAAACACCGGGGAGCTGTTTTTT
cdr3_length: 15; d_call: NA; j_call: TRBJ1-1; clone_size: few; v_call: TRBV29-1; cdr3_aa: CSVEAPLRRGYGAFF; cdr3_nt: TGCAGCGTTGAAGCACCGCTCCGGAGGGGATATGGAGCTTTCTTT
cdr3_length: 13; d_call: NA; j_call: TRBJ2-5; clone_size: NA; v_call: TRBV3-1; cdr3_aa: CASSQRLTGTQYF; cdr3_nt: TGTGCCAGCAGCCAAAGATTGACGGGGACCCAGTACTTC
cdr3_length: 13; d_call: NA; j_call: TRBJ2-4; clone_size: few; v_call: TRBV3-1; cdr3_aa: CASSEAGKNIQYF; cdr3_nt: TGTGCCAGCAGTGAAGCAGGCAAAAACATTCAGTACTTC
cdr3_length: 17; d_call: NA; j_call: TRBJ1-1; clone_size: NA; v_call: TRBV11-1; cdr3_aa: CASSLALGKPMNTEAFF; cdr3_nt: TGTGCCAGCAGCTTAGCGCTCGGGAAACCCATGAACACTGAAGCTTTCTTT
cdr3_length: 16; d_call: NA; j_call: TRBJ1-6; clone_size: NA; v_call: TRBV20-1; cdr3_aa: CSARGLQSGGNSPLHF; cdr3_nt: TGCAGTGCTAGGGGACTCCAGAGTGGCGGGAATTCACCCCTCCACTTT
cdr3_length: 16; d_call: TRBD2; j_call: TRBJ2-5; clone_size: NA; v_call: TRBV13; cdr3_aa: CASSVGGGAFRETQYF; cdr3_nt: TGTGCCAGCAGCGTCGGCGGGGGGGCCTTTAGGGAGACCCAGTACTTC
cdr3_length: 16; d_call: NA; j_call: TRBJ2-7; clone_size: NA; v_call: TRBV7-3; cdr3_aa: CASSLGLGQDRHEQYF; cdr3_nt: TGTGCCAGCAGCTTAGGTTTGGGGCAGGATCGCCACGAGCAGTACTTC
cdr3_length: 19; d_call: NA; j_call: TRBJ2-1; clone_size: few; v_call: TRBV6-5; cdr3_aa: CASSYLPPGGTNSYNEQFF; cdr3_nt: TGTGCCAGCAGTTACCTACCCCCTGGGGGGACGAACTCCTACAATGAGCAGTTCTTC
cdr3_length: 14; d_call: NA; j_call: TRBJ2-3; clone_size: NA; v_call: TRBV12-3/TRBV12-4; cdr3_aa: CASTTGAQQGTQYF; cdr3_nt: TGTGCCAGCACAACCGGGGCTCAACAGGGTACGCAGTATTTT
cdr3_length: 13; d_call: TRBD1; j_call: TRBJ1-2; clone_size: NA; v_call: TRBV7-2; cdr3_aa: CASSQGQVYGYTF; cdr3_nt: TGTGCCAGCAGCCAAGGACAGGTCTATGGCTACACCTTC
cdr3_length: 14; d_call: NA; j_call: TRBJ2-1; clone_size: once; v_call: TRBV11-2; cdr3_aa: CASSFAPRVGEQFF; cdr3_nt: TGTGCCAGCAGCTTTGCACCCAGAGTGGGTGAGCAGTTCTTC
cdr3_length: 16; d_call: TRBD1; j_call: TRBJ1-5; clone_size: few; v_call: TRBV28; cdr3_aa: CASSETGGAGNQPQHF; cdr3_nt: TGTGCCAGCAGTGAAACAGGGGGCGCTGGCAATCAGCCCCAGCATTTT
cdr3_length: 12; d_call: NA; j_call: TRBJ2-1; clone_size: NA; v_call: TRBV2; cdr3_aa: CASSGRRQDEFF; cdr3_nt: TGTGCCAGCAGTGGAAGACGACAGGACGAGTTCTTC
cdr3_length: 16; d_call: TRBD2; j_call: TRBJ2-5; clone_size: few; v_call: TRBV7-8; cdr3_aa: CAGSRTTAGGQETQYF; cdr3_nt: TGTGCCGGATCTCGGACAACAGCGGGGGGGCAAGAGACCCAGTACTTC
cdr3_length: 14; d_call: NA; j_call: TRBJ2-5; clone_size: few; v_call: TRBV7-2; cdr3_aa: CASSFNGARETQYF; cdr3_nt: TGTGCCAGCAGTTTTAACGGCGCACGGGAGACCCAGTACTTC
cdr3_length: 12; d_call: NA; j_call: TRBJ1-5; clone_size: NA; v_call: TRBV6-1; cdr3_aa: CASSDRDQPQHF; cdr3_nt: TGTGCCAGCAGTGACAGGGACCAGCCCCAGCATTTT
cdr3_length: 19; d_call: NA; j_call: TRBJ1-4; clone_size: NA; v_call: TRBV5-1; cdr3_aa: CASSSTAQGRKGTNEKLFF; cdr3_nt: TGCGCCAGCAGCTCAACCGCCCAGGGGCGAAAGGGGACTAATGAAAAACTGTTTTTT
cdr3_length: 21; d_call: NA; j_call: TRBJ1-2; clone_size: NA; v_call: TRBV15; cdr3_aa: CATSRDRFSRDTFLLGYGYTF; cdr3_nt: TGTGCCACCAGCAGAGATCGGTTTTCCCGGGACACCTTTCTATTAGGCTATGGCTACACCTTC
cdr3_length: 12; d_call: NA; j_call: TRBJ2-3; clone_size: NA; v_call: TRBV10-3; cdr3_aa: CAISTGTDTQYF; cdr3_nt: TGTGCCATCAGTACAGGCACAGATACGCAGTATTTT
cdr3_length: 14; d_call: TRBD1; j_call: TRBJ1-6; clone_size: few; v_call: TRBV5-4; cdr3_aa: CASSPTGDNSPLHF; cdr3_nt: TGTGCCAGCAGCCCAACAGGGGATAATTCACCCCTCCACTTT
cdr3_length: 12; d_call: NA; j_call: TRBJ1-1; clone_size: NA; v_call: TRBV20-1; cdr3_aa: CSARYRRNEAFF; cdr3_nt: TGCAGTGCTAGATACCGGCGGAATGAAGCTTTCTTT
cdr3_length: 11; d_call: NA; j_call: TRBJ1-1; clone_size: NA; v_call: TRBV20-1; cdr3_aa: CSARESTEAFF; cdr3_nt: TGCAGTGCTAGGGAAAGCACTGAAGCTTTCTTT
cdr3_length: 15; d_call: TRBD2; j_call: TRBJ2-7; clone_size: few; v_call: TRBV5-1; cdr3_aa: CASSLPGTSGSEQYF; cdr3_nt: TGCGCCAGCAGCTTACCCGGGACTAGCGGTTCCGAGCAGTACTTC
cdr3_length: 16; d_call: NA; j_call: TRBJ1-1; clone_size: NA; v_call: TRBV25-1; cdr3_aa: CASSAIGGQLNTEAFF; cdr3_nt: TGTGCCAGCAGTGCGATAGGGGGGCAATTGAACACTGAAGCTTTCTTT
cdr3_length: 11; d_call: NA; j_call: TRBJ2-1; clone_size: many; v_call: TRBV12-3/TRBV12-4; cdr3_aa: CASSPGDEQFF; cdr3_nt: TGTGCCAGCAGTCCCGGAGATGAGCAGTTCTTC
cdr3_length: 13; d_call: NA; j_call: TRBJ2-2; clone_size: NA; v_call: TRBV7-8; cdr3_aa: CASILARRGELFF; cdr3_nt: TGTGCCAGCATCCTAGCGAGGCGCGGGGAGCTGTTTTTT
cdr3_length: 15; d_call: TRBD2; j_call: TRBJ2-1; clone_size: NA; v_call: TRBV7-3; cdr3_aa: CSSSLASGVYNGQFF; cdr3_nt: TGTTCCAGCAGCTTAGCTAGCGGAGTATACAATGGGCAGTTCTTC
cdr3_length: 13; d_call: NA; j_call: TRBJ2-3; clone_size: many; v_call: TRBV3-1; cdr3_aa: CASSQLSTDTQYF; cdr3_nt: TGTGCCAGCAGCCAACTTTCGACAGATACGCAGTATTTT
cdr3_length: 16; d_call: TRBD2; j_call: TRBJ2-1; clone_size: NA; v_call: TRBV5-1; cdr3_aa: CASSRSGGPAYNEQFF; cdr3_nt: TGCGCCAGCAGCAGATCGGGGGGACCAGCTTACAATGAGCAGTTCTTC
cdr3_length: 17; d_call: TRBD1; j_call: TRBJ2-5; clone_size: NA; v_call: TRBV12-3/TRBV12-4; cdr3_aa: CASSLGQPILHAETQYF; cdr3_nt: TGTGCCAGCAGTTTGGGACAGCCTATCCTCCACGCTGAGACCCAGTACTTC
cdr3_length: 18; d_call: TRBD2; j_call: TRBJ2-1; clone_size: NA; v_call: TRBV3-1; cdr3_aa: CASSPTSGGVTSYNEQFF; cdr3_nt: TGTGCCAGCAGCCCGACTAGCGGGGGGGTTACATCCTACAATGAGCAGTTCTTC
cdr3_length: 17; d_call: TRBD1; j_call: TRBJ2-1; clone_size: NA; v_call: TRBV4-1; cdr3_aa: CASSQEDRDRGYNEQFF; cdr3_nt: TGCGCCAGCAGCCAAGAGGACAGGGACAGGGGATACAATGAGCAGTTCTTC
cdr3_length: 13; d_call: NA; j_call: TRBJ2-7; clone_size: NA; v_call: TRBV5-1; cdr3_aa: CASSLGKEYEQYF; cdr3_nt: TGCGCCAGCAGCTTGGGCAAGGAATACGAGCAGTACTTC
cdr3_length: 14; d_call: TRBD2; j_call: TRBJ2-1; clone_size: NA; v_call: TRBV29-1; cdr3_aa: CSVSIAGGPHEQFF; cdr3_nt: TGCAGCGTTAGCATAGCGGGGGGGCCCCATGAGCAGTTCTTC
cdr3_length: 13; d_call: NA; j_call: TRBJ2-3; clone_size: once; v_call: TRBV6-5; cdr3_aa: CASRASDSGTQYF; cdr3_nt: TGTGCCAGCAGAGCGTCTGACAGTGGTACGCAGTATTTT
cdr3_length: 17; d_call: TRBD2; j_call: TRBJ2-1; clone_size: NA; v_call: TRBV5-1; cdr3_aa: CASSSTGTSGGSNEQFF; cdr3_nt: TGCGCCAGCAGCTCTACCGGGACTAGCGGGGGGTCTAATGAGCAGTTCTTC
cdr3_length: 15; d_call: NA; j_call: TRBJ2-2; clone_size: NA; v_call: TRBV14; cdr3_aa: CASSSTPGATGELFF; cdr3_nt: TGTGCCAGCAGCTCGACGCCGGGGGCCACCGGGGAGCTGTTTTTT
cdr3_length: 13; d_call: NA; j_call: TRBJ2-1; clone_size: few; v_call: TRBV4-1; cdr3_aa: CASSQVQVDEQFF; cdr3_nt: TGCGCCAGCAGCCAAGTTCAGGTCGATGAGCAGTTCTTC
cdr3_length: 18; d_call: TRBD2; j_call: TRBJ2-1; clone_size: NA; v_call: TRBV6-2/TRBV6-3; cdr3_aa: CASSYSWDGRGGFNEQFF; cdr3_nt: TGTGCCAGCAGTTACTCGTGGGATGGCCGGGGGGGCTTTAATGAGCAGTTCTTC